This T cell receptor (beta chain) was found in a study of T cells in Graves' hyperthyroidism and ophthalmopathy. General observations from the study: A model using 13 V-J features told ophthalmopathy apart from stable hyperthyroidism.

A word on this clonotype: Its matching antigen is unknown.

It was uncontrolled infection, other autoimmune disease, pregnancy or lactation that excluded patients. What was amplified from RNA transcripts were TCR beta CDR3 regions. The HTBI primer set served for first-round RT-PCR of the TCR CDR3. From the multiplex PCR reads, TCRdb called clonotypes with MiXCR, one entry per CDR3 protein. The sample consists of a few hundred thousand distinct CDR3 sequences, 40% to 55% of them appearing once. The TCR was taken from a woman under 30 with Graves' hyperthyroidism. Sequencing input: peripheral blood or thyroid tissue (not recorded which).

The CDR3 nucleotides are TGTGCCAGCAGCCACCCCGAGGGGGGTTACGAGCAGTACTTC. This codes for CASSHPEGGYEQYF. This chain connects TRBV11-3 to TRBJ2-7, with D tentatively TRBD1 or TRBD2 (6 bases each). Trimming cost V 5 bases and J 4 bases, with 15 bases left between them. This CDR3 is 14 amino acids long. In germline, CDR1 is SGHNT, CDR2 YENEEA. The full variable domain, rest sourced from reference TRBV11-3 and TRBJ2-7, is EAGVVQSPRYKIIEKKQPVAFWCNPISGHNTLYWYLQNLGQGPELLIRYENEEAVDDSQLPKDRFSAERLKGVDSTLKIQPAELGDSAVYLCASSHPEGGYEQYFGPGTRLTVT.